The present T cell receptor (beta chain) was sequenced within a study of naive and memory T cell subsets. A UMI-containing oligonucleotide was joined by 3' ligation to the TCR cDNA template. Adult healthy volunteers gave 2.5 ml peripheral blood for whole-blood RNA. Cells were not sorted; total RNA input targeted roughly 1 to 1000 ng. This clonotype has at least ten counts. The antigen is undetermined. J gave up 0 bases and V 3 bases, and 7 bases lay outside the gene matches. Germline-derived CDR1 and CDR2 are ENHRY and SYGVKD. The length of the CDR3 is 16 residues. The SP2 primer and nested alpha and beta constant region primers amplified ligated cDNA in four rounds. Blood and skin TCR RNA was reverse transcribed with alpha and beta constant primers. TCRdb recomputed calls from the 5' RACE reads with MiXCR, one row per CDR3 protein. Seen here are about 56,000 distinct CDR3 sequences, around 7.3% observed once, and the top ten hold 9.8%.

Overall study results and limits: This RNA-based method may be sensitive to activation-related transcript changes.

The chain employs TRBV10-3 and TRBJ2-5, with TRBD1 matching 7 bases. The sequence came from a female donor in good health. The CDR3: CAISDNEGANQETQYF. The CDR3 DNA is TGTGCCATCAGTGATAACGAGGGGGCGAACCAAGAGACCCAGTACTTC.